This T cell receptor (beta chain) emerged from a study of vaccination effects on CD4 cells after COVID-19 (dated by TCRdb to between 2021 and 2024). Context from the whole study: To identify antigen-specific CD4+ T cell clonotypes by their expansion, the ViraFEST assay first stimulated PBMC with viral peptide pools and then applied TCR sequencing. Participants received two doses of either the BNT162b2 or the mRNA-1273 mRNA SARS-CoV-2 vaccine. A few million PBMC per well were cultured with 9 to 10 ug/ml peptides in IMDM containing 5% human AB serum, about 9 IU/ml IL-2 and gentamicin. SARS-CoV-2 spike-specific CD4+ TCR repertoires from before and after mRNA vaccination were compared in COVID-19 convalescent patients and in infection-naive vaccine recipients. Altogether, some 11 COVID-19 convalescent patients and a handful of SARS-CoV-2-naive healthy vaccine recipients made up the full study. The Oncomine TCR Beta short-read assay on an Illumina iSeq 100 was used to sequence cultures from other donors in the study.

Based on the germline V gene, the CDR1 and CDR2 sequences are MGHRA and YSYEKL. From its cysteine to its phenylalanine, the CDR3 spans 12 amino acids. Of all the DNA, just the CDR3 is kept, 36 bases in frame from base 1. V is pared back by 2 bases and J by 7 bases, with 9 bases lying between the germline termini. Notes on this clone: The clone's antigen remains unknown. Within one base of it there is no much larger clone, and no base qualities were kept.

The library came from the immunoSEQ multiplex PCR assay. DNA from the cultured, isolated CD4+ T cells was subjected to TCR beta CDR3 sequencing. Turning to the authors' computational methods: Non-productive TCR sequences were discarded, and reads were trimmed to the CDR3 region, with only CDR3s of 7 or more amino acids retained. The MANAFEST web app was used to identify antigen-specific clonotypes by comparing expansion in peptide wells with expansion in reference cultures. Positive clones required FDR<0.05 expansion versus reference and all other wells, odds ratio above 5, and frequency above 0.1% in two replicate wells. A clonotype was defined as cross-reactive if the clonotype was significantly expanded both in SARS-CoV-2 spike wells and in at least one common cold coronavirus spike condition. CDR3 similarity was assessed by Levenshtein distance with the stringdist R package, and unrooted trees were built with ape in R 3.6.1. TCRdb holds this immuneACCESS table with in-frame rearrangements only. Some clones are missing; in checked studies, unresolved V genes explain under half, and the rest has no known cause. The D gene and trimming were derived from the DNA, and the V and J assignments and clone size from that table. The sample yields roughly 34,000 clones; about 70% were counted once. The ten largest clones take up 3.8% of the sample.

After around eleven days of culture, CD4+ T cells were isolated with the EasySep CD4+ T cell isolation kit. The absence of prior SARS-CoV-2 infection in healthy vaccine recipients was confirmed by negative nucleocapsid antibodies before and after vaccination. Half of the culture medium was replaced with fresh IL-2-containing medium on days 3 and 7. Unless otherwise noted, each peptide stimulation condition was cultured in triplicate wells. Using Ficoll-Paque Plus gradient centrifugation, PBMC were separated from whole blood and then either used fresh or cryopreserved at -140C. Genomic DNA was extracted from cultured CD4+ T cells with the QIAamp micro DNA kit. The study at large found these results: Both infection-induced and vaccine-induced clones contracted markedly at late post-vaccination timepoints, which is consistent with waning T cell responses. Only a small number of convalescent patients were included, and no early post-infection timepoints were available, which limited the study. In healthy vaccine recipients, vaccine-induced clones were almost all SARS-CoV-2 mono-reactive, with only 1 of 255 cross-reactive with common cold coronaviruses.

This chain joins TRBV4-1 to TRBJ2-7; confidence is insufficient to name the D gene. The receptor was isolated from a human donor who received a COVID-19 vaccine. This specimen was CD4+ T cells from PBMCs cultured without peptide, taken before COVID-19 vaccination. At the DNA level, the sequence is TGCGCCAGCAGCCAACAGTCGAGGGAGCAGTACTTC. This codes for CASSQQSREQYF.